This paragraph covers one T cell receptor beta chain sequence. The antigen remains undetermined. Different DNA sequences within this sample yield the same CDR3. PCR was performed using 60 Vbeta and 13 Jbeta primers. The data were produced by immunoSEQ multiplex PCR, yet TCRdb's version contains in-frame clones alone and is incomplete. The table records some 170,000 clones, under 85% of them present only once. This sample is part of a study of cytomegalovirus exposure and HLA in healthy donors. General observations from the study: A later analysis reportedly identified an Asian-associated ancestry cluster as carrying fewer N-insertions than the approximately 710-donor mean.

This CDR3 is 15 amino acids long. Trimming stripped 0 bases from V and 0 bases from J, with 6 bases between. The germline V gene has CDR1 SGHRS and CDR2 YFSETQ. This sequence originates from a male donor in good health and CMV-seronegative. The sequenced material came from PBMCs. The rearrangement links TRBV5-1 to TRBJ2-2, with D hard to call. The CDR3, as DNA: TGCGCCAGCAGCTTGGCCGCAGCGAACACCGGGGAGCTGTTTTTT. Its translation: CASSLAAANTGELFF.